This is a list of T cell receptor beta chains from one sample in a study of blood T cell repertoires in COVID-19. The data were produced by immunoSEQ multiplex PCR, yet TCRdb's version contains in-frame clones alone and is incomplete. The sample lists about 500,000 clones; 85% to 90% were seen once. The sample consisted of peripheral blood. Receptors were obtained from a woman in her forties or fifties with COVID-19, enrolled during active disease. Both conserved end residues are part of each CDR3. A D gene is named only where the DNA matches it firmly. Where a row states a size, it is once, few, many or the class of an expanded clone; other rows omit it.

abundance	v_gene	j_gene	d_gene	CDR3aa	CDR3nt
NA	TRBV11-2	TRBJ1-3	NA	CATSLAGNTIYF	TGTGCCACCTCTCTTGCTGGAAACACCATATATTTT
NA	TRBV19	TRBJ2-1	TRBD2	CASTTPGLPGYNEQFF	TGTGCCAGTACCACCCCGGGACTACCGGGGTACAATGAGCAGTTCTTC
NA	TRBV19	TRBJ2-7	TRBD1	CASSSWQGEEQYF	TGTGCCAGTAGTTCGTGGCAGGGGGAAGAGCAGTACTTC
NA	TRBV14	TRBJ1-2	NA	CASSQDRGLLGSYTF	TGTGCCAGCAGCCAAGACAGGGGCCTTTTAGGAAGCTACACCTTC
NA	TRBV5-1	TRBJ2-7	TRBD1	CASSVTGQEPYEQYF	TGCGCCAGCAGCGTTACGGGACAGGAGCCCTACGAGCAGTACTTC
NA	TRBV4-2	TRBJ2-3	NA	CASSQGGGADTQYF	TGTGCCAGCAGCCAAGGGGGAGGCGCAGATACGCAGTATTTT
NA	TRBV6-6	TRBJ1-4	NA	CASSLGGGVNEKLFF	TGTGCCAGCAGCTTGGGAGGAGGGGTCAATGAAAAACTGTTTTTT
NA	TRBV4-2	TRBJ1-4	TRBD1	CASSQGSRGATNEKLFF	TGTGCCAGCAGCCAAGGGTCCAGGGGGGCAACTAATGAAAAACTGTTTTTT
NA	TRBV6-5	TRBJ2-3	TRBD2	CASSSPRHSGGDTQYF	TGTGCCAGCAGTTCCCCAAGGCATAGCGGGGGAGATACGCAGTATTTT
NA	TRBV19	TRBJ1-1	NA	CASRSSRDTEAFF	TGTGCCAGTAGGAGTTCCCGCGACACTGAAGCTTTCTTT
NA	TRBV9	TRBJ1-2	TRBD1	CASSAWDRGSGYTF	TGTGCCAGCAGCGCGTGGGACAGGGGTAGTGGCTACACCTTC
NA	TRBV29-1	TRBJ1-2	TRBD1	CSSRDRGSYGYTF	TGCAGCTCCCGGGACAGGGGGTCCTATGGCTACACCTTC
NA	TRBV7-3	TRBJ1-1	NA	CASSLMAGTEAFF	TGTGCCAGCAGCTTAATGGCGGGGACTGAAGCTTTCTTT
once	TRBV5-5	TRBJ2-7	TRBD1	CASSSGTVLYEQYF	TGTGCCAGCAGCTCCGGGACAGTGCTCTACGAGCAGTACTTC
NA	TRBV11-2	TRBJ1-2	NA	CASSHFGGYTF	TGTGCCAGCAGCCACTTCGGTGGCTACACCTTC
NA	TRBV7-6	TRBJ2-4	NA	CASSSRAGGTKNIQYF	TGTGCCAGCAGCTCTAGGGCCGGAGGGACCAAAAACATTCAGTACTTC
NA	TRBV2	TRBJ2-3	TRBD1	CASSPGTGITTDTQYF	TGTGCCAGCAGCCCCGGGACAGGGATAACCACAGATACGCAGTATTTT